This TCR beta chain was captured in a study of human T cells and chemical hapten exposure. Overall study: Diphenylcyclopropenone was administered weekly to the scalp of patients throughout the roughly 23-week study.

Time point of the sample: patch test 1, 2 weeks after DPC sensitization. Treatment of the sample: therapeutic diphenylcyclopropenone sensitization with weekly scalp DPC. From whole blood left unfractionated, total RNA was extracted. The study enrolled 18 to 70-year-old alopecia patients suitable for DPC. CDR3 length equals 13 residues. V was trimmed by 6 bases and J by 6 bases, leaving 12 bases between them. TCRdb passed the RACE reads through MiXCR, listing each CDR3 protein once. The table lists 40,000 to 65,000 distinct CDR3 sequences, around 10% of them singletons. Only a few counts were recorded for this clonotype. Its antigen is currently unknown. Whole-study results and caveats: Patch test score tracked positively with PT1 expanded TCR counts. Significantly more large CDR3 similarity clusters arose among expanded TCRs than among controls.

The origin of this receptor is a woman in her 40s with alopecia areata. Some clones in this sample may be carry-over from other donors' samples. The chain carries TRBV12-3 or TRBV12-4 and TRBJ2-1; perhaps TRBD2 as D (5 bases). Source: whole blood, taken in connection with sensitization to the hapten diphenylcyclopropenone (DPC). CDR3 in amino acids: CASRPRRANEQFF. Written as DNA, the CDR3 is TGTGCCAGCAGACCCCGGCGGGCCAATGAGCAGTTCTTC.